This passage covers 4 T cell receptor beta chains from one sample sequenced in a study of shared clonotypes between healthy human individuals. Sequencing used immunoSEQ multiplex PCR; TCRdb keeps in-frame clones, though not all of them. The data show more than 850,000 clones, with 75% to 80% seen just once and more than 0.45% held by the top ten. Sequenced sample: memory CD4+ T cells from PBMCs. This sample's subset: CD45RA-negative fraction. These receptors were taken from a man younger than 30 in good health. Some clones in this sample may be carry-over from other donors' samples.

With regard to this clone: The identical CDR3 is also encoded by other nucleotide sequences in the sample. The chain joins TRBV18 to TRBJ2-5; D possibly corresponds to TRBD1 (5 bases). Trimming took 0 bases from V and 1 from J, leaving 9 bases between them. Germline CDR1 reads KGHSH; CDR2 reads LQKENI. This CDR3 region has 15 residues. The CDR3 DNA reads TGTGCCAGCTCACCACCTAGCAGGGCCCAAGAGACCCAGTACTTC. This gives the protein CASSPPSRAQETQYF.

The chain combines TRBV6-6 with TRBJ1-2; 8 nucleotides align to TRBD1. Germline V gene data show CDR1 as MNHNY and CDR2 as SVGAGI (reference sequence). CDR3 length: 14 amino acids. The ends lost 2 bases at V and 3 bases at J; junction bases unmatched: 2. CDR3 amino acids: CASSYKDRDYGYTF. The CDR3 nucleotides read TGTGCCAGCAGTTACAAGGACAGGGACTATGGCTACACCTTC.

This clone was detected only a few times. The chain joins TRBV2 to TRBJ1-5, with D perhaps TRBD1 (5 bases). The CDR3 runs 13 residues. Germline assignment: CDR1 SNHLY and CDR2 FYNNEI. The V and J ends lost 10 bases and 6 bases respectively, with 16 bases between them. The CDR3 nucleotides read TGTGCCACCCAGCCGGGGGTAGCTCAGCCCCAGCATTTT. Protein: CATQPGVAQPQHF.

The chain couples TRBV7-9 to TRBJ2-5, with a possible D match to TRBD2 (7 bases). CDR1 and CDR2 (germline): SEHNR, FQNEAQ (reference sequence). The ends were cut back, 5 bases at V and 5 bases at J, with 21 bases in the middle. The CDR3 is 16 residues long. The CDR3 spells CASSHTPTGREETQYF. The DNA for the CDR3 is TGTGCCAGCAGCCACACTCCAACAGGGAGGGAGGAGACCCAGTACTTC.